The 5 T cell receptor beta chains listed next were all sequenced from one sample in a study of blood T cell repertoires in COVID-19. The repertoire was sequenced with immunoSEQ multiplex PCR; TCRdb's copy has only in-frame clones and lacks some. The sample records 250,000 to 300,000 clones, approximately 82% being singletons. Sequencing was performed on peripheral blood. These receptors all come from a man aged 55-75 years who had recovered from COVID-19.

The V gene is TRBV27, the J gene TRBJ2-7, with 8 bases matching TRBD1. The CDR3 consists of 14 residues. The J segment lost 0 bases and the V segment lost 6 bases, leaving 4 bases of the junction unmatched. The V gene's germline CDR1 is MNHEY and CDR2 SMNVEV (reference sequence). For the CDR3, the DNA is TGTGCCAGCAGCGCCGGGACAGGCTCCTACGAGCAGTACTTC. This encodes CASSAGTGSYEQYF.

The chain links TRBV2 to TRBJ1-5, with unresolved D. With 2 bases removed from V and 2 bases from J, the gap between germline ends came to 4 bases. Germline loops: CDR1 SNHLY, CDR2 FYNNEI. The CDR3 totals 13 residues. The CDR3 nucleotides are TGTGCCAGCAGTGAACAGGGCAATCAGCCCCAGCATTTT. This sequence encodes CASSEQGNQPQHF.

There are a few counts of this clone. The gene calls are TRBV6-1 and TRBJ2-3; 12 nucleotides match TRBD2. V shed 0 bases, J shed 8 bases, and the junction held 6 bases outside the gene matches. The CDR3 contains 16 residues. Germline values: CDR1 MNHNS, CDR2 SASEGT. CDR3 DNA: TGTGCCAGCAGTGAAGCGGCTAGCGGGGGGGCGAGTACGCAGTATTTT. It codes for CASSEAASGGASTQYF.

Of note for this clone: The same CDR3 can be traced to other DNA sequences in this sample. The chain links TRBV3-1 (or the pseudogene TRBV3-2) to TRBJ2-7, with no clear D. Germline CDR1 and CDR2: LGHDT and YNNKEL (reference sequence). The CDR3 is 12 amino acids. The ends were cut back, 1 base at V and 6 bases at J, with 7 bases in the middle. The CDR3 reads CASSQVGLEQYF. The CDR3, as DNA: TGTGCCAGCAGCCAAGTGGGCCTCGAGCAGTACTTC.

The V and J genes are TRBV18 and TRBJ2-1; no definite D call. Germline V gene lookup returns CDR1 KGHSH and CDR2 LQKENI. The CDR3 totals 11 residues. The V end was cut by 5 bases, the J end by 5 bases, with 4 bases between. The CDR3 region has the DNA TGTGCCAGCTCATCTAACAATGAGCAGTTCTTC. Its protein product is CASSSNNEQFF.